The next 13 T cell receptor beta chains were all read from a single sample in a study of cytomegalovirus exposure and HLA in healthy donors. The PCR had 60 Vbeta and 13 Jbeta primers. Produced via immunoSEQ multiplex PCR; TCRdb's table is partial and in-frame only. This sample has some 130,000 clones, with around three quarters found just once. The sequenced sample consisted of PBMCs. The receptors were sampled from a middle-aged man in good health and CMV-seronegative.

V and J are TRBV13 and TRBJ1-4; D gene uncertain. This CDR3 has 14 amino acids. Trimming removed 0 bases at V and 5 bases at J, with 7 bases between. Germline lookup yields CDR1 PRHDT and CDR2 FYEKMQ (reference sequence). The CDR3, as DNA: TGTGCCAGCAGCTTAGGAGTTCTAAATGAAAAACTGTTTTTT. Translation: CASSLGVLNEKLFF.

The J gene is TRBJ2-7, the V gene TRBV7-2, with D possibly being TRBD2 (5 bases). Per germline, CDR1 SGHTA and CDR2 FQGNSA. The CDR3 is 19 amino acids. The V gene lost 0 bases and the J gene lost 6 bases, with 27 bases spanning the gap. The CDR3 region is CASSLANHGTRQPGREQYF. The CDR3 DNA is TGTGCCAGCAGCTTAGCGAATCATGGCACTAGACAACCGGGTCGCGAGCAGTACTTC.

The J gene is TRBJ1-3, the V gene TRBV6-5; 8 bases agree with TRBD1. Germline V gene lookup returns CDR1 MNHEY and CDR2 SVGAGI. J lost 4 bases, V lost 2 bases, and 7 bases had no gene match. This CDR3 has 16 residues. The CDR3 DNA follows: TGTGCCAGCAGTTACACGGACAGGGTTTCAGGAAACACCATATATTTT. Residues: CASSYTDRVSGNTIYF.

This chain uses TRBV5-1 with TRBJ1-1, with TRBD1 matching 9 bases. This CDR3 has 14 residues. Germline CDR1 is SGHRS and CDR2 is YFSETQ. Losses at the gene ends were 4 bases for V and 11 bases for J; bases not matched to a gene: 12. CDR3 bases: TGCGCCAGCAGCCTACCGGGACAGGGTAGGGACGCTTTCTTT. Translation gives CASSLPGQGRDAFF. Full variable domain (remainder filled in from reference TRBV5-1 and TRBJ1-1): KAGVTQTPRYLIKTRGQQVTLSCSPISGHRSVSWYQQTPGQGLQFLFEYFSETQRNKGNFPGRFSGRQFSNSRSEMNVSTLELGDSALYLCASSLPGQGRDAFFGQGTRLTVV.

This chain uses TRBV28 with TRBJ1-1, with 9 positions matching TRBD1. Germline V gene data show CDR1 as MDHEN and CDR2 as SYDVKM. CDR3 length: 14 residues. The V gene end was trimmed by 4 bases and the J gene end by 10 bases; junction bases not matched to a gene: 10. CDR3 in DNA: TGTGCCAGCAGTTATCCGGGACAGGGTACTCGAGCTTTCTTT. Translated: CASSYPGQGTRAFF.

The V gene is TRBV2, the J gene TRBJ2-1, with D possibly being TRBD1 (7 bases). The CDR3 consists of 14 residues. Trimming left V 6 bases short and J 3 bases short, with 12 bases between. Looked up from germline, CDR1 is SNHLY and CDR2 is FYNNEI. The CDR3 nucleotides are TGTGCCAGCAGGGGGGGACAGAGCTACAATGAGCAGTTCTTC. Translated: CASRGGQSYNEQFF.

Here the CDR3 DNA reads TGCAGCGTGACAGGGGGCGGCATGGACACAGATACGCAGTATTTT. It yields the protein CSVTGGGMDTDTQYF. The V call is TRBV29-1, the J call TRBJ2-3, with 10 bases identical to TRBD1. V trimming: 6 bases; J trimming: 2 bases; junction bases outside the gene matches: 8. The germline CDR1 and CDR2 sequences are SQVTM and ANQGSEA. The CDR3 is 15 residues long.

This rearrangement joins TRBV6-5 to TRBJ1-5; the D gene is possibly TRBD1 (6 bases). CDR3 length: 15 amino acids. Germline CDR1 and CDR2: MNHEY and SVGAGI. V was cut by 0 bases and J by 5 bases, with 11 bases left in between. DNA for the CDR3: TGTGCCAGCAGTTACTCGCAGGGGTACCATCAGCCCCAGCATTTT. Protein product: CASSYSQGYHQPQHF.

This clone came up once. The chain recombines TRBV7-9 with TRBJ2-4; 10 bases fit TRBD1. Trimming removed 5 bases from V and 8 bases from J; junction bases left unmatched: 9. There are 15 residues in the CDR3. The germline CDR1 and CDR2 sequences are SEHNR and FQNEAQ (reference sequence). DNA for the CDR3: TGTGCCAGCAGCCTCGGACAGGGGGTTTTGGACATTCAGTACTTC. Translating gives CASSLGQGVLDIQYF.

This clone was detected only a few times. The rearrangement links TRBV5-1 to TRBJ1-4; D not resolved. V lost 7 bases and J lost 4, with 11 bases in between. The CDR3 sequence is 13 residues long. CDR1 and CDR2 from the germline V gene are SGHRS and YFSETQ. The CDR3, as DNA: TGCGCCAGCGGTTCTGCACTTAATGAAAAACTGTTTTTT. Its translation is CASGSALNEKLFF.

The V and J genes are TRBV5-8 and TRBJ2-7; no firm D call. CDR1 SGHTS and CDR2 YDEGEE come from the germline V gene. Trimming shortened V by 2 bases and J by 2 bases, and 14 bases separated the two germline ends. The CDR3 is made up of 15 amino acids. The CDR3 coding sequence is TGTGCCAGCAGCTTAGAATCAGGCAGCACCTACGAGCAGTACTTC. Translated: CASSLESGSTYEQYF.

The chain combines TRBV2 with TRBJ2-2, with TRBD1 matching over 7 bases. The CDR3 length is 13 residues. Germline CDR1 is SNHLY and CDR2 is FYNNEI. V shed 7 bases, J shed 5 bases, and the junction held 4 bases outside the gene matches. The DNA of the CDR3 is TGTGCCAGCACCGAGACAGGGACCGGGGAGCTGTTTTTT. It is translated as CASTETGTGELFF.

The genes are TRBV6-5 and TRBJ1-2; D might be TRBD1 (6 bases). With 0 bases removed from V and 4 bases from J, the gap between germline ends came to 9 bases. In germline, CDR1 is MNHEY, CDR2 SVGAGI. CDR3 length: 14 residues. CDR3 DNA: TGTGCCAGCAGTTACTCCAGGGGTTTCTATGGCTACACCTTC. This encodes CASSYSRGFYGYTF.